This TCR beta chain comes out of a study of early T cells in non-severe SARS-CoV-2 infection. Each single cDNA molecule received a unique molecular identifier. TCRdb used MiXCR to reprocess the 5' RACE reads, holding one entry per CDR3 protein. The sample lists 45,000 to 70,000 distinct CDR3 sequences, about 8% seen once, with under 12% in the top ten. Trimming cost V 0 bases and J 7 bases; bases outside gene matches: 5. Germline assignment: CDR1 SGHRS and CDR2 YFSETQ. The CDR3 is 14 amino acids. This material consisted of whole blood, taken at baseline. The TCR originated in an adult who was a healthcare worker with PCR-confirmed SARS-CoV-2 infection or an uninfected control (not recorded which). The chain combines TRBV5-1 with TRBJ1-1, with 8 bases fitting TRBD1. CDR3 protein: CASSLADRGDEAFF. CDR3 nucleotide sequence: TGCGCCAGCAGCTTGGCTGACAGGGGTGATGAAGCTTTCTTT.